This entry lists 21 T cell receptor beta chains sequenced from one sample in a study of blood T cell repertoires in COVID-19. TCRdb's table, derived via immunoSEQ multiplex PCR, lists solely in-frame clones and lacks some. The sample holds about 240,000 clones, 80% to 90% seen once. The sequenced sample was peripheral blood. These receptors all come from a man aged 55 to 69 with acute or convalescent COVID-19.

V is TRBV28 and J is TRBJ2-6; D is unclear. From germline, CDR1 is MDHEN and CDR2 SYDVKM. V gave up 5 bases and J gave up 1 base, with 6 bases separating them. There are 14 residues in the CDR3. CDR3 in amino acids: CASSPQSGANVLTF. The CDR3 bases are TGTGCCAGCAGTCCTCAGTCTGGGGCCAACGTCCTGACTTTC.

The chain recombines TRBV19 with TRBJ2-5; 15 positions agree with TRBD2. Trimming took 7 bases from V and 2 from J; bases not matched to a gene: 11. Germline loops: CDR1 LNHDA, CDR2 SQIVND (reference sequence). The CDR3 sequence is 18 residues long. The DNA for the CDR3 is TGTGCCAGTACCCCTGGACTAGCGGGAGGGCTTAGTCAAGAGACCCAGTACTTC. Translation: CASTPGLAGGLSQETQYF.

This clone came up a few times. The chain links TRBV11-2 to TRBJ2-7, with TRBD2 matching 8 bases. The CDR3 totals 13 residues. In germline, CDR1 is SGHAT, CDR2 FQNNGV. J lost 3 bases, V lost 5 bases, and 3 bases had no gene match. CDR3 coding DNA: TGTGCCAGCAGCCCCGGGACTAGCTACGAGCAGTACTTC. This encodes CASSPGTSYEQYF.

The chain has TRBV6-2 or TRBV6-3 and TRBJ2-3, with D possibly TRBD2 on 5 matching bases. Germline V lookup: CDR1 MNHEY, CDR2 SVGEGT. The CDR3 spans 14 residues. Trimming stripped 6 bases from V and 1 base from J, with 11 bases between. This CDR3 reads CASSARRGTDTQYF. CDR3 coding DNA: TGTGCCAGCAGCGCACGGCGGGGCACAGATACGCAGTATTTT.

CDR3 loop: CASSTGTSGAYEQYF. The DNA of the CDR3 is TGTGCCAGCTCAACCGGGACTAGCGGAGCCTACGAGCAGTACTTC. This sequence joins TRBV18 and TRBJ2-7; 11 bases line up with TRBD2. J gave up 2 bases and V 5 bases, and 5 bases lay outside the gene matches. The CDR3 sequence is 15 residues long. CDR1 and CDR2 (germline): KGHSH, LQKENI. The full variable domain, rest sourced from reference TRBV18 and TRBJ2-7, is NAGVMQNPRHLVRRRGQEARLRCSPMKGHSHVYWYRQLPEEGLKFMVYLQKENIIDESGMPKERFSAEFPKEGPSILRIQQVVRGDSAAYFCASSTGTSGAYEQYFGPGTRLTVT.

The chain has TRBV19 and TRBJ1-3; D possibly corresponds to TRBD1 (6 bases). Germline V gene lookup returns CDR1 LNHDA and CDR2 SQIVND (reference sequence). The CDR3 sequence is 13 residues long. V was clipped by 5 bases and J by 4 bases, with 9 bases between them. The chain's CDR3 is CASSLGTGNTIYF. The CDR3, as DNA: TGTGCCAGTAGTCTTGGGACAGGAAACACCATATATTTT.

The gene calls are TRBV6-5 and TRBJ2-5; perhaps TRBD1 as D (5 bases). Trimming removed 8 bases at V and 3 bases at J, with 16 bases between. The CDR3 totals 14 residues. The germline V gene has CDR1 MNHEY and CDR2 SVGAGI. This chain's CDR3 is CASWQGWGKETQYF. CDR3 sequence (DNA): TGTGCCAGCTGGCAGGGATGGGGCAAAGAGACCCAGTACTTC.

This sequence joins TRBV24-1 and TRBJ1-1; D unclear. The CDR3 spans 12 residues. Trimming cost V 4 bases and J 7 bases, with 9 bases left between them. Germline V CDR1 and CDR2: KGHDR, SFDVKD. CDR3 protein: CATSDRGREAFF. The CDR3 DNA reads TGTGCCACCAGTGACCGAGGTCGTGAAGCTTTCTTT.

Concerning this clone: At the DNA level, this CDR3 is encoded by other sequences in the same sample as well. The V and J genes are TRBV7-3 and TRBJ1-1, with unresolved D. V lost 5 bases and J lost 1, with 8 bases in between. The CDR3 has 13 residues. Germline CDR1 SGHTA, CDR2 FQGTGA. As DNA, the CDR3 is TGTGCCAGCAGCCCGTCGGGGAACACTGAAGCTTTCTTT. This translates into CASSPSGNTEAFF.

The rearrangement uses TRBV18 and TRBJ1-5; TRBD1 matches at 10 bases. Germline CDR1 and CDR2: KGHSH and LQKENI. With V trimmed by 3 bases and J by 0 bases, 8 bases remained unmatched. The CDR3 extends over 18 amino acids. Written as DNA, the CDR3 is TGTGCCAGCTCACCTGGGACAGGGGTAGCCCTTAGCAATCAGCCCCAGCATTTT. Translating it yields CASSPGTGVALSNQPQHF.

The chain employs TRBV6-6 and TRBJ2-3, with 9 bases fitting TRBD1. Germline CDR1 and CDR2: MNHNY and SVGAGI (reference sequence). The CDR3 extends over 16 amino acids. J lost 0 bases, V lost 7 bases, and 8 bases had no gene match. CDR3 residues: CASNPSTGGSTDTQYF. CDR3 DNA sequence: TGTGCCAGCAACCCATCGACAGGGGGGAGCACAGATACGCAGTATTTT.

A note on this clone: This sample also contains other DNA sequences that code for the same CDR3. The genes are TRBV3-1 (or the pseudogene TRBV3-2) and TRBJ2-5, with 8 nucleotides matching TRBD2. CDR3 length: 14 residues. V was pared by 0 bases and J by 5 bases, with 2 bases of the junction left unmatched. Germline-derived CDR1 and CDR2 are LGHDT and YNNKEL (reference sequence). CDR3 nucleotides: TGTGCCAGCAGCCAAGATGCTAGCGGGGAGACCCAGTACTTC. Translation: CASSQDASGETQYF.

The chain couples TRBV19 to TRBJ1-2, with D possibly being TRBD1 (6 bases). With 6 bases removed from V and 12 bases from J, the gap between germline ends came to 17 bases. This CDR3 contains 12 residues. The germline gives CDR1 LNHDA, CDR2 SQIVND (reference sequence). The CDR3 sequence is CASRGTGKLDTF. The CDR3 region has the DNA TGTGCCAGTAGGGGAACAGGGAAATTGGACACCTTC.

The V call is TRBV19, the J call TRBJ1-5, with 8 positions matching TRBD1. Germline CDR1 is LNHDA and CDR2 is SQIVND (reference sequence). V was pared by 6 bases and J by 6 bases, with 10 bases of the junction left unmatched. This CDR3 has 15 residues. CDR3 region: CASRWGTGEGQPQHF. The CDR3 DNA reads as TGTGCCAGTAGATGGGGGACAGGCGAGGGTCAGCCCCAGCATTTT.

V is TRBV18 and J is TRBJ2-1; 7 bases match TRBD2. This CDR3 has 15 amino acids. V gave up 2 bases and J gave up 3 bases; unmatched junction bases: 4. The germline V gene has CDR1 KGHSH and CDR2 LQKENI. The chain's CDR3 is CASSPSERDYNEQFF. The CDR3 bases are TGTGCCAGCTCACCATCGGAGCGGGACTACAATGAGCAGTTCTTC.

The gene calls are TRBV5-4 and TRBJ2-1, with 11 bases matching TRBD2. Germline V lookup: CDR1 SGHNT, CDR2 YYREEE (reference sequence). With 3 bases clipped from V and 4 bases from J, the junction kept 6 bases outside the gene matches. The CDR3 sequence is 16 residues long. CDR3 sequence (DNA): TGTGCCAGCAGCTCGGGACTAGCGGTCGGGTACAATGAGCAGTTCTTC. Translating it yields CASSSGLAVGYNEQFF.

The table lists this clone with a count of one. The CDR3 here is CASSKAQREKSTDTQYF. In nucleotides, the CDR3 is TGTGCCAGCAGCAAAGCTCAGAGGGAGAAAAGCACAGATACGCAGTATTTT. This chain links TRBV21-1 with TRBJ2-3; the D call of TRBD2 is as the table states it, not checked on the DNA. TRBV21-1 is a pseudogene segment. The CDR3 spans 17 residues.

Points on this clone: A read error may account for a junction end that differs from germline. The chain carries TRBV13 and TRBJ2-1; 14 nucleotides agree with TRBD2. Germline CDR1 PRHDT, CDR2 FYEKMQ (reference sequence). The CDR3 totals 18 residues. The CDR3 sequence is CASSQGTSGRISHNEQFF. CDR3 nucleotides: TGTGCCAGCAGCCAAGGGACTAGCGGGAGAATCTCCCACAATGAGCAGTTCTTC.

The CDR3 bases are TGTGCCAGCAGTTTAGACGCTAGCGGGAGGCCCGACTCCTACGAGCAGTACTTC. Amino acid sequence: CASSLDASGRPDSYEQYF. The chain couples TRBV28 to TRBJ2-7, with 11 nucleotides matching TRBD2. This CDR3 is 18 amino acids long. Trimming at V came to 2 bases and at J to 0 bases, leaving 9 bases not matched to a gene. From germline, CDR1 is MDHEN and CDR2 SYDVKM.

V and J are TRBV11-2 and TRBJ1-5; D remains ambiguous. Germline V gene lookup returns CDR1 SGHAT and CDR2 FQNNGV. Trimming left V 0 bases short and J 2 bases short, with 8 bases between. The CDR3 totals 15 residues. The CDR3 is CASSLDWAGNQPQHF. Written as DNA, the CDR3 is TGTGCCAGCAGCTTAGATTGGGCAGGCAATCAGCCCCAGCATTTT.

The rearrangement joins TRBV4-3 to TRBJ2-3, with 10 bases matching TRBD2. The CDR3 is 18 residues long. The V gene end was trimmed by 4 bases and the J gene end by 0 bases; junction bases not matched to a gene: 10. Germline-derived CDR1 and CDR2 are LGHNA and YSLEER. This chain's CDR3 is CASSPSISGRPSTDTQYF. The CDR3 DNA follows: TGCGCCAGCAGCCCAAGTATTAGCGGGAGGCCTAGCACAGATACGCAGTATTTT.